One and the same sample provided the 10 T cell receptor beta chains below, sequenced in a study of blood T cells in healthy people across ages. A second PCR of about 7 to 12 cycles used a sample-barcoded 5' primer and a J-beta primer mix. TCRdb itself ran the 5' RACE reads through MiXCR, one entry per CDR3 protein. There are 870,000 or so distinct CDR3 sequences in the sample; 29% occur only once, and roughly 17% lies in the top ten. The sequenced sample consisted of blood. These receptors originate from a woman of 80 years or more in good health.

This clonotype was found a few times. This chain connects TRBV10-1 to TRBJ2-3; TRBD1 matches at 8 bases. CDR1 and CDR2 (germline): WNHNN, SYGVQD (reference sequence). This CDR3 has 18 amino acids. V shed 8 bases, J shed 4 bases, and the junction held 20 bases outside the gene matches. The CDR3 DNA follows: TGCGCCAGCCCCCTTTCAGGGGGCCGGACGCACTACCCAGATACGCAGTATTTT. Translated, it gives CASPLSGGRTHYPDTQYF.

This clonotype was counted at least ten times. The J gene is TRBJ2-3, the V gene TRBV18, with D possibly matching TRBD2 (6 bases). The CDR3 has 16 residues. CDR1 and CDR2 from the germline V gene are KGHSH and LQKENI. The V end lost 3 bases, the J end lost 6 bases, and 19 bases lay between the germline ends. This CDR3 reads CASSPKEGRRLDTQYF. CDR3 nucleotides: TGTGCCAGCTCACCTAAGGAGGGTAGGAGGTTGGATACGCAGTATTTT. Complete variable domain (other parts from reference TRBV18 and TRBJ2-3): NAGVMQNPRHLVRRRGQEARLRCSPMKGHSHVYWYRQLPEEGLKFMVYLQKENIIDESGMPKERFSAEFPKEGPSILRIQQVVRGDSAAYFCASSPKEGRRLDTQYFGPGTRLTVL.

The CDR3 coding sequence is TGTGCCAGCAGCCTCTTACAGGGGCTAGCCGTCTCTGGAAACACCATATATTTT. Encoded protein: CASSLLQGLAVSGNTIYF. The genes are TRBV5-5 and TRBJ1-3; 7 nucleotides match TRBD1. Trimming at V came to 4 bases and at J to 0 bases, leaving 13 bases not matched to a gene. Germline values: CDR1 SGHKS, CDR2 YYEKEE (reference sequence). The CDR3 is 18 residues long. The whole variable domain, filled in from reference TRBV5-5 and TRBJ1-3, reads DAGVTQSPTHLIKTRGQQVTLRCSPISGHKSVSWYQQVLGQGPQFIFQYYEKEERGRGNFPDRFSARQFPNYSSELNVNALLLGDSALYLCASSLLQGLAVSGNTIYFGEGSWLTVV.

The chain is built from TRBV6-1 and TRBJ2-7; D gene ambiguous. V lost 6 bases to trimming and J lost 4 bases, with 19 bases between them. The CDR3 covers 15 residues. In germline, CDR1 is MNHNS, CDR2 SASEGT. This CDR3 is CASRIGPFREYEQYF. The CDR3, as DNA: TGTGCCAGCAGGATAGGTCCTTTTCGTGAATACGAGCAGTACTTC.

This clonotype turned up a few times. V and J are TRBV2 and TRBJ2-7, with a possible D match to TRBD2 (6 bases). Looked up from germline, CDR1 is SNHLY and CDR2 is FYNNEI. The CDR3 covers 10 residues. V was pared by 8 bases and J by 5 bases, with 7 bases between. The CDR3 DNA follows: TGTGCCAGCGGGGGGAACGAGCAGTACTTC. Protein sequence: CASGGNEQYF.

The rearrangement joins TRBV29-1 to TRBJ1-2, with a possible D match to TRBD1 (6 bases). The ends were cut back, 2 bases at V and 9 bases at J, with 19 bases in the middle. Germline loops: CDR1 SQVTM, CDR2 ANQGSEA. The length of the CDR3 is 14 residues. CDR3 coding DNA: TGCAGCGTTGAAATTCTAGGGAACAGGGACAGCTACACCTTC. Residues: CSVEILGNRDSYTF.

This clonotype has at least ten counts. The chain recombines TRBV7-6 with TRBJ2-3; D perhaps matches TRBD1 (6 bases). Trimming took 6 bases from V and 0 from J, leaving 16 bases between them. Germline values: CDR1 SGHVS, CDR2 FNYEAQ. This CDR3 contains 16 residues. The CDR3 reads CASSLMTGSSTDTQYF. The CDR3, as DNA: TGTGCCAGCAGTCTGATGACAGGCTCTAGCACAGATACGCAGTATTTT.

Details on this clonotype: Just one base apart from a much larger clone, this may be a read error. The chain carries TRBV18 and TRBJ2-1; either TRBD1 or TRBD2 may fit D (5 bases each). The CDR3 is 13 residues long. CDR1 KGHSH and CDR2 LQKENI come from the germline V gene. In DNA form, the CDR3 reads TGTGCCAGCTCACCGGGGGAAAGGAATGGGCAGTTCTTC. Its protein is CASSPGERNGQFF.

The sample holds one count of this clonotype. The rearrangement joins TRBV7-9 to TRBJ1-5, with 9 bases aligning to TRBD1. The CDR3 has 17 residues. J gave up 3 bases and V 5 bases, and 11 bases lay outside the gene matches. Germline loops: CDR1 SEHNR, CDR2 FQNEAQ (reference sequence). CDR3 bases: TGTGCCAGCAGCGGATCGACAGGGGGTTATGTCAATCAGCCCCAGCATTTT. This translates into CASSGSTGGYVNQPQHF.

For this clonotype: This sequence may be a read error, since a much larger clone differs from it by one base. This chain uses TRBV25-1 with TRBJ2-1; D call uncertain. CDR3 length: 11 residues. The germline V gene has CDR1 MGHDK and CDR2 SYGVNS. CDR3 nucleotide sequence: TGTGCCCGCAGTGAACTTAATATAAAGTTCTTC. Its translation is CARSELNIKFF. The whole variable domain, filled in from reference TRBV25-1 and TRBJ2-1, reads EADIYQTPRYLVIGTGKKITLECSQTMGHDKMYWYQQDPGMELHLIHYSYGVNSTEKGDLSSESTVSRIRTEHFPLTLESARPSHTSQYLCARSELNIKFFGPGTRLTVL.